This TCR beta chain was retrieved from a study of cytomegalovirus exposure and HLA in healthy donors. Study-level points and caveats: A later analysis linked a missense DCLRE1C variant to TCR beta V- and J-gene trimming. Association of roughly 18,000 TCR beta sequences with HLA alleles was found at 0.05 false discovery rate in a later analysis. Rare TCR sequences predominated, though certain public TCRs were found in many donors.

The donors gave bone marrow, and they were healthy. The PCR employed 60 Vbeta primers together with 13 Jbeta primers. TCRdb's copy holds only in-frame clones and misses some; the assay was immunoSEQ multiplex PCR. Of under 170,000 clones listed, about 60% were seen once; the top ten hold about 7.1%. The V end was cut by 2 bases, the J end by 4 bases, with 9 bases between. There are 14 residues in the CDR3. Germline lookup yields CDR1 SGHTS and CDR2 YDEGEE. As to this clone: Antigen specificity is unknown.

This chain links TRBV5-8 with TRBJ1-4; perhaps TRBD1 as D (6 bases). This TCR was recovered from a woman aged 60-75 years in good health and CMV-seropositive. Sequencing was done on a sample of PBMCs. The CDR3 sequence: CASSFDRSNEKLFF. The CDR3, as DNA: TGTGCCAGCAGCTTCGACAGGAGTAATGAAAAACTGTTTTTT. The full variable domain, with the rest looked up from reference TRBV5-8 and TRBJ1-4, is EAGVTQSPTHLIKTRGQQATLRCSPISGHTSVYWYQQALGLGLQFLLWYDEGEERNRGNFPPRFSGRQFPNYSSELNVNALELEDSALYLCASSFDRSNEKLFFGSGTQLSVL.